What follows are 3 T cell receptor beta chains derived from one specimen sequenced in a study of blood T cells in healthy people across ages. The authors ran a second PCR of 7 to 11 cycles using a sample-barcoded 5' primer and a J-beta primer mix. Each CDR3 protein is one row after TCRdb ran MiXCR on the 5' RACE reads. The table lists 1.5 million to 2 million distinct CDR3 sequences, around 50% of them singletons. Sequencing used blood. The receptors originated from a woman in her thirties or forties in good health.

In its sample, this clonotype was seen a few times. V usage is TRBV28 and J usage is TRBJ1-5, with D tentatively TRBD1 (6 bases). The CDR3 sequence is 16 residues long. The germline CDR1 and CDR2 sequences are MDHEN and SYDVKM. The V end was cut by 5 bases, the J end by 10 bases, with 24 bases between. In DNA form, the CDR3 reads TGTGCCAGCAGTGTAATACAGGGTGTGGGGGATGGACCCCAGCATTTT. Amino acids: CASSVIQGVGDGPQHF.

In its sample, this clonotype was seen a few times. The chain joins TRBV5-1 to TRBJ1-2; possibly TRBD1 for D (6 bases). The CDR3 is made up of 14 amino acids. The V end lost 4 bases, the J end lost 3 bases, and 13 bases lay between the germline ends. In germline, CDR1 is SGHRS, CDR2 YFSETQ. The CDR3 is CASSPGPGDYGYTF. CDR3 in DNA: TGCGCCAGCAGCCCCGGACCAGGGGACTATGGCTACACCTTC.

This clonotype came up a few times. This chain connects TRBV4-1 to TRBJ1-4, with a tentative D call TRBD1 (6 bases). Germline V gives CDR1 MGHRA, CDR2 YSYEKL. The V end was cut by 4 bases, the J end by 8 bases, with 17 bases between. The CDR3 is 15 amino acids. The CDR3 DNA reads TGCGCCAGCAGCCGACAGGACAGAAATTTGGAAAAACTGTTTTTT. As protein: CASSRQDRNLEKLFF.